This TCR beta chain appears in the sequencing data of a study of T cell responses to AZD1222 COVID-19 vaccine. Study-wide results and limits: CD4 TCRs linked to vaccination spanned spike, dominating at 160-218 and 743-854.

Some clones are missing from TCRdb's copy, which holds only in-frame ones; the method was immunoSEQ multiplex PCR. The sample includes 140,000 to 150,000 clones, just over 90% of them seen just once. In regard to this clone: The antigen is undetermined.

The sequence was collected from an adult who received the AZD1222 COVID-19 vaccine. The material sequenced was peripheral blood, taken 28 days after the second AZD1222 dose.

The CDR3, as DNA: TGTGCCAGCAGTTCCCGAGGGGACGAGCAGTACTTC. This encodes CASSSRGDEQYF. The chain couples TRBV6-5 to TRBJ2-7, with D possibly called TRBD1 or TRBD2 (5 bases each). Per germline, CDR1 MNHEY and CDR2 SVGAGI. The CDR3 is 12 amino acids. The V end lost 4 bases, the J end lost 5 bases, and 9 bases lay between the germline ends.